Here is one TCR beta chain with its context. Repertoires were generated with immunoSEQ multiplex PCR, while TCRdb's copy carries only in-frame clones and drops some. The sample shows approximately 190,000 clones, about 83% of them seen only once. This specimen belongs to a study of blood T cell repertoires in COVID-19. This CDR3 has 14 amino acids. The germline CDR1 and CDR2 sequences are MNHEY and SVGEGT. Between the trimmed V and J ends, which lost 2 bases and 5 bases, there was a span of 10 bases. The rearrangement uses TRBV6-2 or TRBV6-3 and TRBJ1-5; no clear D. The source material was PBMCs or T cells enriched from blood (not recorded which). This clonotype originated in a woman in her 30s who had been exposed to COVID-19. The CDR3 protein is CASSYLQMDQPQHF. CDR3 in DNA: TGTGCCAGCAGTTACCTACAGATGGATCAGCCCCAGCATTTT.